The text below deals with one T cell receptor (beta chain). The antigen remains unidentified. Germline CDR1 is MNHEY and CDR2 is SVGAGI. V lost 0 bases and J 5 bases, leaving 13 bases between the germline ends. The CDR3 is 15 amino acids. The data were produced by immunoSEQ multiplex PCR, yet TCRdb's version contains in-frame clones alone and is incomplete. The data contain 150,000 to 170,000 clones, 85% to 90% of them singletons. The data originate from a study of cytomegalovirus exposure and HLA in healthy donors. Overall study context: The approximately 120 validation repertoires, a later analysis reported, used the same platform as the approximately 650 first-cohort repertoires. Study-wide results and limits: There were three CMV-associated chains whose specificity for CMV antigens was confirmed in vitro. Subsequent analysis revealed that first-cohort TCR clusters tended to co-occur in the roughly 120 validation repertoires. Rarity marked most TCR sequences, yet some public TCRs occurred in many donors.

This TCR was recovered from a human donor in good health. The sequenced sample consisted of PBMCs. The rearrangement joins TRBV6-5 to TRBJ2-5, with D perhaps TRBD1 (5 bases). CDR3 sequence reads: CASSYSIGVGETQYF. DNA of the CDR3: TGTGCCAGCAGTTACTCGATAGGGGTCGGGGAGACCCAGTACTTC.